This T cell receptor (beta chain) was found in a study of cytomegalovirus exposure and HLA in healthy donors (dated by TCRdb to about 2017). About the investigation overall: According to an earlier analysis of 450 to 650 of the donors, 150 million to 200 million T cells yielded some 110 million unique TCR beta sequences and approximately 300 Gb of sequence data. Roughly 300 gigabases of sequencing data and roughly 81 million unique TCR sequences made up an early release that covered some 640 HLA-typed donors. Among the roughly 400 genotyped donors, around 81% belonged to the genetic ancestry cluster associated with self-reported Caucasian donors. The study aimed to test whether cataloging public T cell receptors could reveal signatures of past pathogen exposure. The study used immunosequencing to profile the T cell repertoires of several hundred subjects and linked those repertoires to cytomegalovirus serostatus. Along with the roughly 610-subject first cohort, a separate validation cohort of around 120 different subjects was used. To predict cytomegalovirus infection status, the study combined high-throughput TCR immunosequencing, statistical association of individual TCRs with disease status, and machine learning. A later analysis re-analyzed previously published TCR beta repertoires from 550 to 700 donors and added high-resolution HLA genotyping to study TCR occurrence patterns. In the later analysis, no new phenotypic data were used to find candidate immune exposures; instead, reliance was placed on TCR beta sequences and their occurrence across donors. To decide whether each TCR beta V gene segment behaved as functional or pseudogenic, an earlier analysis of some 580 of the donors relied on high-throughput TCR beta sequencing. Donor age, sex, ethnicity and CMV serostatus were compiled together with the repertoire data. In a later genetic analysis, genome-wide SNP genotypes for about 65% of the 666 donors were used, and that subset was treated as a discovery cohort. Every repertoire in the discovery cohort had been generated on one and the same sequencing platform. Both class I and class II loci were covered by HLA typing, at four-digit resolution. Typing coverage differed by locus: A, B, C, DRB1 and DQB1 were typed in roughly 620-640 donors, DQA1 in 522, DPA1 in over 600, and DPB1 in 472. Several DR-DQ haplotypes were handled as single units for association and clustering because linkage in the cohort was strong. On average, roughly 240,000 unique TCR beta nucleotide sequences were sequenced per donor among a few hundred genotyped donors of the cohort, with roughly 18% of those sequences being non-productive.

The cohort was made up of 500 to 850 healthy bone marrow donors. At the time of sampling, all cohort members were nominally healthy, though unrecorded immune exposures were likely present. The donor was CMV seropositive and belonged to the group of more than 250 seropositive cohort members. A peripheral blood sample was provided by each donor, and peripheral blood mononuclear cells were used for TCR beta sequencing. The Qiagen DNeasy Blood Extraction Kit was used to extract genomic DNA from the blood cell samples. Comments on this clone: Its antigen has not been determined. Base qualities are missing; no much larger clone stands one base away.

The CDR3 has 15 amino acids, counting the end cysteine and phenylalanine. Of all the DNA, just the CDR3 is kept, 45 bases in frame from base 1. Cut back by 3 bases and 6 bases, the V and J ends lie 15 bases apart. Via the germline V gene, CDR1 is KGHSH and CDR2 LQKENI. Results and caveats for the whole study, not just this receptor: According to a later analysis, TCR association rates differed among HLA loci, with DRB1 alleles showing the most associated TCRs and HLA-C alleles showing the fewest. Correlated functional status among segregating V segments might reflect linkage disequilibrium, but an unknown experimental factor could not be ruled out. Compared with equally common non-associated chains, HLA-associated TCR beta chains in a later analysis were more clonally expanded and had lower generation probabilities. An earlier analysis of around 500 of the donors showed that most TCR beta V segments appeared in productive rearrangements either about 87% or about 30% of the time, which broadly matched IMGT annotations. Immune exposure information for the cohort was limited to CMV serostatus. The earlier analysis of almost 600 of the donors excluded around 17 rarely observed V segments, including chromosome 9 orphons, because counts were too low. At a false discovery rate of 0.05, a later analysis linked around 15,000 TCR beta sequences to specific HLA alleles. A further reported finding was that TCR beta sequences accurately predicted the HLA-A and HLA-B alleles for most subjects in the first cohort. The study gave a list of 150 to 200 TCR beta chains associated with cytomegalovirus. The cohort was sequenced for TCR beta chains only, and without alpha or paired-chain data the features that could be detected were limited. In a later analysis, several top co-occurrence clusters were reported to appear linked to parvovirus B19, influenza, CMV and Epstein-Barr virus. When HLA alleles, especially DR and DQ, strongly co-occurred, attributing TCR associations to individual alleles was difficult. A cluster of highly shared sequence variants was judged likely to be a technical artifact of the sequencing pipeline. The authors suggested that the approach could potentially be extended to other disease states and immunological phenotypes. Roughly uniform sequencing depth across donors was assumed in presence/absence analyses, although this assumption may not hold. A later genetic analysis associated a missense DCLRE1C variant with V-gene and J-gene trimming of TCR beta chains, and an independent cohort replicated the association. Most TCR sequences were seen in very few donors, while some public TCRs were found in many individuals. The classifier was reported to diagnose cytomegalovirus status with high specificity and sensitivity in both the original cohort and the validation cohort. In vitro tests confirmed that three of the cytomegalovirus-associated TCR beta chains recognize cytomegalovirus antigens. A later genetic analysis reported fewer N-insertions in productive TCRs among donors in an Asian-associated ancestry cluster than the roughly 700-donor mean. Because some donors lacked HLA typing at each locus, the association tests relied only on the typed subset. A later analysis found that most CMV-associated TCR beta chains appeared HLA-restricted, with HLA associations seemingly driven largely by CMV exposure. Some IMGT-functional V segments, including TRBV6-2 and TRBV6-3, could not be distinguished by the 87-base-pair reads and were therefore excluded.

The library was produced with the immunoSEQ multiplex PCR assay. For the multiplex PCR, a mixture combining 60 forward primers for TCR Vbeta segments and 13 reverse primers for TCR Jbeta segments was used. The CDR3 region of rearranged TCR beta genes was amplified from genomic DNA by a multiplex PCR assay. Amplified TCR beta libraries were sequenced as 87-base-pair reads on the Illumina HiSeq System. The study's processing was this. A later analysis tallied about 77 million unique TCR beta chains across the 650 to 750 repertoires, and some 10 million of those chains were shared by two or more donors. Raw reads were error-corrected and collapsed into unique sequences by a nearest-neighbor algorithm in which closely related sequences were merged to remove PCR and sequencing errors. CDR3 sequences were aligned to IMGT reference sequences to assign V, D and J gene segments. Each retained sequence needed at least a six-nucleotide match to both a V gene segment and a J gene segment. Rearrangements were classified as productive when the CDR3 lacked stop codons and remained in frame with V and J, and all other rearrangements were classified as non-productive. CDR3 was defined according to IMGT convention as the region running from the second conserved V-encoded cysteine to the conserved J-encoded phenylalanine. The earlier analysis of about 620 of the donors excluded sequences that lacked an unambiguous match to a single V gene segment. An earlier analysis of some 610 of the donors called V segments functional above 56.7% productive rearrangements and segregating when the between-donor standard deviation exceeded 5%. A statistical classification framework was built to diagnose cytomegalovirus status from the catalog of TCR beta chain sequences. In a later analysis, V and J genes were assigned by comparing TCR nucleotide sequences against IMGT/GENE-DB human TR gene sequences. The TCRdist pipeline was used in a later analysis to assign CDR3 sequences and most-parsimonious VDJ recombination scenarios. A later analysis defined each TCR beta chain by its CDR3 amino acid sequence plus V-gene family, and excluded reads lacking a unique V-gene family. As a way to deal with suspected cross-contamination and a sequencing artifact, a later analysis dropped roughly 600 nucleotide sequences that were highly shared and had low generation probability. For each public chain, a later analysis derived a clonal expansion index from normalized ranks of inferred template counts within each repertoire. In a later analysis, generation probabilities were computed with a VDJ recombination model fitted to out-of-frame rearrangements, and the resulting probabilities were checked against IGoR. In a later analysis, TCR-TCR, TCR-HLA and TCR-CMV co-occurrence was scored with hypergeometric tests, and a repertoire-size bias correction was applied to TCR pairs. In a later analysis, false discovery rates were estimated by permuting HLA or CMV assignments 20 times. In a later analysis, co-occurring TCRs were grouped with DBSCAN, and TCRdist sequence similarity was added when clustering was performed within HLA-allele-positive subsets. Repertoires with fewer than 30,000 or more than 120,000 public chains, plus five repertoires with anomalous nucleotide sharing, were excluded from co-occurrence clustering. TCRdb holds this immuneACCESS table with in-frame rearrangements only. Some clones are missing; in checked studies, unresolved V genes explain under half, and the rest has no known cause. That table supplies the V and J calls and clone size; D and trimming were determined from the DNA. The sample records 120,000 or so clones, 10% to 13% of which are singletons. Roughly 4.6% of the sample is in the top ten clones.

The rearranged chain carries TRBV18 and TRBJ2-1, with TRBD2 tentatively as D gene (5 bases match). This TCR was recovered from a woman between 18 and 29 years old in good health and CMV-seropositive. What was sequenced was PBMCs. The CDR3: CASSPLSGVRNEQFF. The nucleotides read TGTGCCAGCTCACCCCTCTCCGGGGTCCGCAATGAGCAGTTCTTC.